What follows are 24 T cell receptor beta chains derived from one specimen sequenced in a study of blood T cell repertoires in COVID-19. TCRdb's copy holds only in-frame clones and misses some; the assay was immunoSEQ multiplex PCR. This table has some 150,000 clones, about 86% appearing once. Material for sequencing was peripheral blood. All receptors come from a man between 70 and 80 years old with acute or convalescent COVID-19.

This chain connects TRBV5-4 to TRBJ2-7, with TRBD1 matching 7 bases. The CDR3 consists of 15 residues. CDR1 SGHNT and CDR2 YYREEE come from the germline V gene (reference sequence). Trimming removed 4 bases from V and 0 bases from J; junction bases left unmatched: 7. CDR3 in amino acids: CASSQGTASSYEQYF. CDR3 DNA sequence: TGTGCCAGCAGCCAAGGGACAGCGAGCTCCTACGAGCAGTACTTC. Full variable domain (rest looked up from reference TRBV5-4 and TRBJ2-7): ETGVTQSPTHLIKTRGQQVTLRCSSQSGHNTVSWYQQALGQGPQFIFQYYREEENGRGNFPPRFSGLQFPNYSSELNVNALELDDSALYLCASSQGTASSYEQYFGPGTRLTVT.

The V and J genes are TRBV28 and TRBJ1-2, with D maybe TRBD1 (6 bases). Germline V CDR1 and CDR2: MDHEN, SYDVKM. Trimming removed 10 bases at V and 2 bases at J, with 14 bases between. This CDR3 contains 13 residues. The CDR3 DNA is TGTGCCACTCGGACAGAACCAAACTATGGCTACACCTTC. It codes for CATRTEPNYGYTF.

V usage is TRBV5-1 and J usage is TRBJ2-5; TRBD2 aligns across 15 bases. CDR1 SGHRS and CDR2 YFSETQ come from the germline V gene. The CDR3 is made up of 16 amino acids. J was trimmed by 4 bases and V by 4 bases; bases with no gene match: 5. The CDR3 DNA is TGCGCCAGCAGCCCTGGGACTAGCGGGAGGCCAGAGACCCAGTACTTC. It encodes CASSPGTSGRPETQYF.

V gene TRBV7-2 combines with J gene TRBJ2-1, with D possibly being TRBD1 (7 bases). This CDR3 region has 14 residues. Germline V lookup: CDR1 SGHTA, CDR2 FQGNSA. Trimming took off 0 bases at V and 8 bases at J, with 11 bases between the two ends. This chain's CDR3 is CASSLAAGGHEQFF. CDR3 DNA sequence: TGTGCCAGCAGCTTAGCGGCAGGGGGGCATGAGCAGTTCTTC.

V is TRBV7-2 and J is TRBJ1-2, with a possible D match to TRBD1 (5 bases). With 5 bases removed from V and 5 bases from J, the gap between germline ends came to 9 bases. The CDR3 loop spans 12 amino acids. Looked up from germline, CDR1 is SGHTA and CDR2 is FQGNSA. The CDR3 DNA reads as TGTGCCAGCAGCCCGACAGATTATGGCTACACCTTC. This codes for CASSPTDYGYTF.

Only one count was recorded for this clone. The chain links TRBV7-2 to TRBJ2-3; TRBD2 aligns across 9 bases. The germline gives CDR1 SGHTA, CDR2 FQGNSA. V was clipped by 1 base and J by 4 bases; unmatched bases: 3. The CDR3 has 15 amino acids. The CDR3 sequence is CASSLVAGEADTQYF. CDR3 DNA: TGTGCCAGCAGCTTAGTAGCGGGAGAAGCAGATACGCAGTATTTT.

The rearrangement joins TRBV24-1 to TRBJ2-7; 8 nucleotides line up with TRBD2. V lost 3 bases, J lost 6 bases, and 12 bases stayed unmatched. The CDR3 consists of 16 residues. Germline values: CDR1 KGHDR, CDR2 SFDVKD. CDR3: CATSDPIAGWAGEQYF. In DNA form, the CDR3 reads TGTGCCACCAGTGATCCCATAGCGGGATGGGCCGGCGAGCAGTACTTC.

This clone has more than one count but fewer than ten. The chain employs TRBV15 and TRBJ2-3, with D possibly matching TRBD2 (6 bases). The CDR3 totals 14 residues. The V gene's germline CDR1 is LNHNV and CDR2 YYDKDF (reference sequence). With 5 bases removed from V and 4 bases from J, the gap between germline ends came to 13 bases. CDR3 residues: CATSSRTIPDTQYF. The CDR3 region has the DNA TGTGCCACCAGCTCCAGGACTATTCCAGATACGCAGTATTTT. Filled out from reference TRBV15 and TRBJ2-3, the complete variable domain reads DAMVIQNPRYQVTQFGKPVTLSCSQTLNHNVMYWYQQKSSQAPKLLFHYYDKDFNNEADTPDNFQSRRPNTSFCFLDIRSPGLGDTAMYLCATSSRTIPDTQYFGPGTRLTVL.

This chain uses TRBV9 with TRBJ2-5, with a weak D call TRBD2 (7 bases). The germline V and J ends were trimmed by 4 bases and 5 bases, with 24 bases remaining between them. The CDR3 length is 17 residues. The germline V gene has CDR1 SGDLS and CDR2 YYNGEE. CDR3 residues: CASSPGLGRTRGETQYF. For the CDR3, the DNA is TGTGCCAGCAGCCCAGGACTAGGCCGGACTAGGGGGGAGACCCAGTACTTC.

This rearrangement joins TRBV24-1 to TRBJ2-1; D is perhaps TRBD2 (6 bases). Per germline, CDR1 KGHDR and CDR2 SFDVKD. This CDR3 has 13 residues. V lost 3 bases and J 10 bases, leaving 12 bases between the germline ends. The CDR3 coding sequence is TGTGCCACCAGTGATCAGACTAGTTCGGAGCAGTTCTTC. It yields the protein CATSDQTSSEQFF.

The genes are TRBV5-1 and TRBJ1-4; the match to TRBD1 covers 8 bases. The CDR3 sequence is 15 residues long. Germline V gene sequence: CDR1 SGHRS, CDR2 YFSETQ. Trimming at V came to 0 bases and at J to 3 bases, leaving 1 base not matched to a gene. CDR3 sequence: CASSLGTGPNEKLFF. The CDR3 DNA is TGCGCCAGCAGCTTGGGGACAGGGCCTAATGAAAAACTGTTTTTT.

The J gene is TRBJ2-7, the V gene TRBV9, with 12 bases that match TRBD2. Germline trimming cut 3 bases from V and 5 bases from J; bases unmatched to any gene: 9. The CDR3 extends over 16 amino acids. Germline CDR1 reads SGDLS; CDR2 reads YYNGEE. CDR3 sequence reads: CASSAGLAGPGDEQYF. The CDR3 nucleotides read TGTGCCAGCAGCGCCGGACTAGCGGGACCAGGCGACGAGCAGTACTTC.

This chain links TRBV10-3 with TRBJ2-2, with 13 positions matching TRBD2. There are 16 residues in the CDR3. The V segment lost 2 bases and the J segment 4 bases; nucleotides outside the gene matches: 1. Germline CDR1 is ENHRY and CDR2 is SYGVKD. CDR3 sequence: CAISETSGRGTGELFF. The CDR3 DNA sequence: TGTGCCATCAGTGAGACTAGCGGGAGGGGCACCGGGGAGCTGTTTTTT.

In its sample, this clone was seen once. The chain couples TRBV19 to TRBJ1-5; D gene uncertain. From germline, CDR1 is LNHDA and CDR2 SQIVND (reference sequence). V gave up 6 bases and J gave up 0 bases, with 12 bases separating them. The CDR3 loop spans 15 amino acids. Written as DNA, the CDR3 is TGTGCCAGTAGGCCTGACACGGATAGCAATCAGCCCCAGCATTTT. It encodes CASRPDTDSNQPQHF.

This clone appeared a few times. The chain carries TRBV15 and TRBJ2-3; D may be TRBD1 (5 bases). Germline V lookup: CDR1 LNHNV, CDR2 YYDKDF (reference sequence). The CDR3 extends over 16 amino acids. V shed 1 base and J shed 2 bases, with 13 bases lying between them. The CDR3 DNA reads as TGTGCCACCAGCAGAGGGGCCCAGGGTACCACAGATACGCAGTATTTT. Translated, it gives CATSRGAQGTTDTQYF.

This clone came up once. The chain recombines TRBV15 with TRBJ1-1; 10 positions match TRBD1. CDR3 length: 16 residues. J lost 3 bases, V lost 3 bases, and 7 bases had no gene match. Germline CDR1 reads LNHNV; CDR2 reads YYDKDF (reference sequence). The CDR3 DNA follows: TGTGCCACCAGCAGGGACAGGGGGTCTGGGGACACTGAAGCTTTCTTT. It is translated as CATSRDRGSGDTEAFF.

This clone came up a few times. V is TRBV7-8 and J is TRBJ2-1, with a tentative D call TRBD2 (6 bases). V lost 4 bases, J lost 0 bases, and 13 bases lay in between. The CDR3 has 16 amino acids. The germline V gene encodes CDR1 SGHVS and CDR2 FQNEAQ. The CDR3 loop is CASSSDGGSSYNEQFF. The DNA of the CDR3 is TGTGCCAGCAGCTCCGACGGGGGTAGCTCCTACAATGAGCAGTTCTTC.

The chain uses TRBV7-9 and TRBJ1-1; 8 nucleotides align to TRBD1. Germline assignment: CDR1 SEHNR and CDR2 FQNEAQ (reference sequence). The V gene end was trimmed by 3 bases and the J gene end by 8 bases; junction bases not matched to a gene: 2. The CDR3 sequence is 12 residues long. The CDR3 DNA is TGTGCCAGCAGCTTCCGGGACAGGGAAGCTTTCTTT. Translating it yields CASSFRDREAFF.

The chain recombines TRBV6-5 with TRBJ1-3; possible D gene TRBD1, 5 bases. Per the germline V gene, CDR1 is MNHEY and CDR2 is SVGAGI. The CDR3 has 15 amino acids. The V and J ends lost 0 bases and 0 bases respectively, with 6 bases between them. This chain's CDR3 is CASSYSDNSGNTIYF. In DNA form, the CDR3 reads TGTGCCAGCAGTTACTCGGACAACTCTGGAAACACCATATATTTT.

The V and J genes are TRBV5-6 and TRBJ2-2; 14 bases align to TRBD2. From germline, CDR1 is SGHDT and CDR2 YYEEEE. After removal of 4 bases from V and 7 bases from J, the junction contained 6 bases not matched to a gene. This CDR3 is built from 16 residues. The CDR3 is CASSGTSGSWVGELFF. The CDR3 DNA reads TGTGCCAGCAGCGGGACTAGCGGGAGTTGGGTCGGGGAGCTGTTTTTT.

Concerning this clone: This CDR3 is also generated by other DNA sequences in the sample. The rearrangement joins TRBV13 to TRBJ2-7; 11 nucleotides match TRBD1. J was trimmed by 3 bases and V by 5 bases; bases with no gene match: 3. The CDR3 consists of 14 residues. Germline CDR1 and CDR2: PRHDT and FYEKMQ (reference sequence). The CDR3 spells CASSLGTGGYEQYF. The CDR3 DNA follows: TGTGCCAGCAGCCTCGGGACAGGGGGCTACGAGCAGTACTTC.

The V and J genes are TRBV5-4 and TRBJ1-2; maybe TRBD1 (5 bases). The CDR3 is made up of 14 amino acids. In germline, CDR1 is SGHNT, CDR2 YYREEE (reference sequence). V was trimmed by 5 bases and J by 4 bases, leaving 15 bases between them. DNA of the CDR3: TGTGCCAGCAGTCCGGACGTAGGGGTCTATGGCTACACCTTC. Residues: CASSPDVGVYGYTF. The full variable domain, completed using reference TRBV5-4 and TRBJ1-2, is ETGVTQSPTHLIKTRGQQVTLRCSSQSGHNTVSWYQQALGQGPQFIFQYYREEENGRGNFPPRFSGLQFPNYSSELNVNALELDDSALYLCASSPDVGVYGYTFGSGTRLTVV.

This clone was counted between two and nine times. The rearrangement joins TRBV6-2 or TRBV6-3 to TRBJ2-1, with 7 bases identical to TRBD2. Per germline, CDR1 MNHEY and CDR2 SVGEGT. The CDR3 is made up of 17 amino acids. The ends lost 5 bases at V and 3 bases at J; junction bases unmatched: 13. CDR3 nucleotides: TGTGCCAGCAGTCACCCTTTAACACCGGGAGGCTACAATGAGCAGTTCTTC. Encoded protein: CASSHPLTPGGYNEQFF.

The genes are TRBV7-2 and TRBJ2-3; the D is unclear. V dropped 2 bases and J dropped 0 bases, with 9 bases sitting between them. This CDR3 contains 15 residues. Germline V gene sequence: CDR1 SGHTA, CDR2 FQGNSA. CDR3 amino acids: CASSLRRSSTDTQYF. The CDR3 coding sequence is TGTGCCAGCAGCTTAAGGAGATCTAGCACAGATACGCAGTATTTT.